This TCR beta chain was sequenced during a study of blood T cell repertoires in COVID-19. Study-wide background: T cells, B-cell-depleted T cells, or PBMCs supplied cDNA or gDNA.

This clone appeared once. Using immunoSEQ multiplex PCR, the repertoire was profiled, and TCRdb retains in-frame clones only, with some absent. The data hold around 120,000 clones, with roughly 88% observed a single time. This CDR3 has 17 amino acids. Looked up from germline, CDR1 is SGHNT and CDR2 is YYREEE (reference sequence). Trimming took 4 bases from V and 2 from J; bases not matched to a gene: 14. The chain is built from TRBV5-4 and TRBJ2-5; 7 bases align to TRBD2. The sample comprised peripheral blood. This TCR came from a middle-aged man with acute or convalescent COVID-19. The CDR3 loop is CASSLGPAGGGQETQYF. For the CDR3, the DNA is TGTGCCAGCAGCCTAGGGCCGGCAGGCGGGGGACAAGAGACCCAGTACTTC.